The 2 T cell receptor beta chains below were found in one sample sequenced in a study of cytomegalovirus exposure and HLA in healthy donors. 60 Vbeta and 13 Jbeta primers were used in PCR. Method: immunoSEQ multiplex PCR; TCRdb's copy keeps in-frame clones and lacks some. The sample has 110,000 or so clones; 70% to 80% are singletons. The sample was PBMCs. The receptors derive from a man aged 50 to 60 in good health and CMV-seropositive.

V and J are TRBV4-1 and TRBJ1-5; possibly TRBD1 for D (5 bases). V was cut by 0 bases and J by 7 bases, with 13 bases left in between. The CDR3 runs 15 residues. Per the germline V gene, CDR1 is MGHRA and CDR2 is YSYEKL. CDR3 sequence reads: CASSQDLAGWQPQHF. As DNA, the CDR3 is TGCGCCAGCAGCCAAGATCTTGCAGGGTGGCAGCCCCAGCATTTT.

Here the CDR3 DNA reads TGTGCCAGCAGCCAAGACAGGGTTGGAGGCTACACCTTC. Its translation: CASSQDRVGGYTF. The chain joins TRBV14 to TRBJ1-2; tentatively, D is TRBD1 (5 bases). The CDR3 length is 13 residues. Between the trimmed V and J ends, which lost 0 bases and 8 bases, there was a span of 10 bases. Per germline, CDR1 SGHDN and CDR2 FVKESK.